The entry that follows covers one T cell receptor beta chain sequence. Germline assignment: CDR1 MNHEY and CDR2 SVGAGI. The V and J ends lost 6 bases and 2 bases, in that order; junction bases with no gene match: 3. The CDR3 length is 13 residues. This sample is part of a study of blood T cell repertoires in COVID-19. As for the study in general: From the United States, Italy and Spain came samples of acute and convalescent COVID-19.

Measured with immunoSEQ multiplex PCR; TCRdb has only the in-frame clones, and not every one. The data contain roughly 200,000 clones, around 80% of them seen just once; the ten biggest clones take up around 1.3%. This rearrangement joins TRBV6-5 to TRBJ1-2; TRBD1 agrees at 7 bases. The sequence came from a woman in her twenties or thirties with COVID-19, enrolled during active disease. Sequenced input: peripheral blood. CDR3 coding DNA: TGTGCCAGCAGGATGACAGGGAACTATGGCTACACCTTC. Its translation is CASRMTGNYGYTF.